The T cell receptor (beta chain) under discussion was sequenced for a study of blood T cell repertoires in COVID-19. The ends were cut back, 7 bases at V and 9 bases at J, with 12 bases in the middle. CDR3 length equals 12 residues. The table came from immunoSEQ multiplex PCR; TCRdb's copy has only in-frame clones and leaves some out. In the table there are 450,000 to 600,000 clones, around 90% of which are singletons. This TCR was sampled from a woman between 18 and 29 years old who had recovered from COVID-19. Sequenced: PBMCs or T cells enriched from blood (not recorded which). This chain uses TRBV12-3 or TRBV12-4 with TRBJ2-2; TRBD2 is a possible D gene (5 bases). Here the CDR3 reads CASTLLGRELFF. The CDR3 DNA reads as TGTGCCAGCACCCTACTAGGTCGGGAGCTGTTTTTT.